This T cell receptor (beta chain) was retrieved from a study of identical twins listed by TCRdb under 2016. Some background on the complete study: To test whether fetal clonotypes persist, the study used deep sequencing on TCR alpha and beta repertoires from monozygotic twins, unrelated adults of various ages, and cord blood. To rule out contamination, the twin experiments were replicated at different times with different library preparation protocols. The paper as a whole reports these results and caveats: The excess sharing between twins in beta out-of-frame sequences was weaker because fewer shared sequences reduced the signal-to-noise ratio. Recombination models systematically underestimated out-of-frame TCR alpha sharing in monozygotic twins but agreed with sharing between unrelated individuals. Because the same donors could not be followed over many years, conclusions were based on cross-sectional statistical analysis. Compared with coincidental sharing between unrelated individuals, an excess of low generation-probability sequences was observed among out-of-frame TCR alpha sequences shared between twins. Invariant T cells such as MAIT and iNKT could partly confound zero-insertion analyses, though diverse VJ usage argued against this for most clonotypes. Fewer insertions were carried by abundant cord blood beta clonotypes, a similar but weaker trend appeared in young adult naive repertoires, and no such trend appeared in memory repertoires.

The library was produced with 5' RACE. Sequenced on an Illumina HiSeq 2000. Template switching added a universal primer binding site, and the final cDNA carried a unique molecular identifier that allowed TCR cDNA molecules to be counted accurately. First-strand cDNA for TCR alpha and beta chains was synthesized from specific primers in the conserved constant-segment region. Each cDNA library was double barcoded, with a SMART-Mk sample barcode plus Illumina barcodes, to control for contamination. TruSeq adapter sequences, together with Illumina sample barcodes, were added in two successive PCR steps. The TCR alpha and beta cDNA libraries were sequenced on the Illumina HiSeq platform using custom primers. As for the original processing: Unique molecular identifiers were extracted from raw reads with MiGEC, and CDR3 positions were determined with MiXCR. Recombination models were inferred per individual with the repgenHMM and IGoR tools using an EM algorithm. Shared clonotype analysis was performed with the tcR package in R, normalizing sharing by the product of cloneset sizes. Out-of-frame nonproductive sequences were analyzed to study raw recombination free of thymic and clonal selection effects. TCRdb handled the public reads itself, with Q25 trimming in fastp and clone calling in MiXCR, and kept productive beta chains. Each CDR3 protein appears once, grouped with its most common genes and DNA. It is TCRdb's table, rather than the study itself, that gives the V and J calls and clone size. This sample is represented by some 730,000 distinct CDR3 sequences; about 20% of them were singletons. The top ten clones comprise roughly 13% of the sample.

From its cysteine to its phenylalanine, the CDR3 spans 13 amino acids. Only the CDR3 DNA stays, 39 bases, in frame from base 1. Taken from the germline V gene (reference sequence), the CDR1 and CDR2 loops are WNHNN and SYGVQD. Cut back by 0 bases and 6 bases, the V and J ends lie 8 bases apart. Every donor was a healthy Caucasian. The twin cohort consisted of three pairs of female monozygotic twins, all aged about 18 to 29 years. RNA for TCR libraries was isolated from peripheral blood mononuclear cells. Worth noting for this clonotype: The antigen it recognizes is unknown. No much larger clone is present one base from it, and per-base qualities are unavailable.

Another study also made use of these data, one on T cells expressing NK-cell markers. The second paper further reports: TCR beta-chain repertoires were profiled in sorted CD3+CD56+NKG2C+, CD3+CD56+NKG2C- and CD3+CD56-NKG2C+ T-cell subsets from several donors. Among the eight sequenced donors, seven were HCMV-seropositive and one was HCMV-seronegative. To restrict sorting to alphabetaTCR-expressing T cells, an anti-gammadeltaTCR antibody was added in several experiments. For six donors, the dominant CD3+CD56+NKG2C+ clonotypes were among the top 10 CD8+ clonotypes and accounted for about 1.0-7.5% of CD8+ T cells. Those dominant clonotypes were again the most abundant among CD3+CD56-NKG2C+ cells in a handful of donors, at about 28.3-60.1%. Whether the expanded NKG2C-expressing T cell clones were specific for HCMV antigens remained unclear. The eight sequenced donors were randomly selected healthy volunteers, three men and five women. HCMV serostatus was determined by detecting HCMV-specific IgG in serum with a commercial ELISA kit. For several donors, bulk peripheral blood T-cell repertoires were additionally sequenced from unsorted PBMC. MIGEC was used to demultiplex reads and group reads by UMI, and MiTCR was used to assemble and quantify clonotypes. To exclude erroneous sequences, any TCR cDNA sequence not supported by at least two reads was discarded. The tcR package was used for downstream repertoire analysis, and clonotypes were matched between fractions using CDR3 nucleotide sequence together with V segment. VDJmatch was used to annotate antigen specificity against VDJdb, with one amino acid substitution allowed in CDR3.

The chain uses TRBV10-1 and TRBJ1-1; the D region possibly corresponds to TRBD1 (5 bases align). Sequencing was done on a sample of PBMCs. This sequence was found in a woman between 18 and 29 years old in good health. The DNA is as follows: TGCGCCAGCAGTGAGTCGAGGACATCTGAAGCTTTCTTT. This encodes CASSESRTSEAFF.